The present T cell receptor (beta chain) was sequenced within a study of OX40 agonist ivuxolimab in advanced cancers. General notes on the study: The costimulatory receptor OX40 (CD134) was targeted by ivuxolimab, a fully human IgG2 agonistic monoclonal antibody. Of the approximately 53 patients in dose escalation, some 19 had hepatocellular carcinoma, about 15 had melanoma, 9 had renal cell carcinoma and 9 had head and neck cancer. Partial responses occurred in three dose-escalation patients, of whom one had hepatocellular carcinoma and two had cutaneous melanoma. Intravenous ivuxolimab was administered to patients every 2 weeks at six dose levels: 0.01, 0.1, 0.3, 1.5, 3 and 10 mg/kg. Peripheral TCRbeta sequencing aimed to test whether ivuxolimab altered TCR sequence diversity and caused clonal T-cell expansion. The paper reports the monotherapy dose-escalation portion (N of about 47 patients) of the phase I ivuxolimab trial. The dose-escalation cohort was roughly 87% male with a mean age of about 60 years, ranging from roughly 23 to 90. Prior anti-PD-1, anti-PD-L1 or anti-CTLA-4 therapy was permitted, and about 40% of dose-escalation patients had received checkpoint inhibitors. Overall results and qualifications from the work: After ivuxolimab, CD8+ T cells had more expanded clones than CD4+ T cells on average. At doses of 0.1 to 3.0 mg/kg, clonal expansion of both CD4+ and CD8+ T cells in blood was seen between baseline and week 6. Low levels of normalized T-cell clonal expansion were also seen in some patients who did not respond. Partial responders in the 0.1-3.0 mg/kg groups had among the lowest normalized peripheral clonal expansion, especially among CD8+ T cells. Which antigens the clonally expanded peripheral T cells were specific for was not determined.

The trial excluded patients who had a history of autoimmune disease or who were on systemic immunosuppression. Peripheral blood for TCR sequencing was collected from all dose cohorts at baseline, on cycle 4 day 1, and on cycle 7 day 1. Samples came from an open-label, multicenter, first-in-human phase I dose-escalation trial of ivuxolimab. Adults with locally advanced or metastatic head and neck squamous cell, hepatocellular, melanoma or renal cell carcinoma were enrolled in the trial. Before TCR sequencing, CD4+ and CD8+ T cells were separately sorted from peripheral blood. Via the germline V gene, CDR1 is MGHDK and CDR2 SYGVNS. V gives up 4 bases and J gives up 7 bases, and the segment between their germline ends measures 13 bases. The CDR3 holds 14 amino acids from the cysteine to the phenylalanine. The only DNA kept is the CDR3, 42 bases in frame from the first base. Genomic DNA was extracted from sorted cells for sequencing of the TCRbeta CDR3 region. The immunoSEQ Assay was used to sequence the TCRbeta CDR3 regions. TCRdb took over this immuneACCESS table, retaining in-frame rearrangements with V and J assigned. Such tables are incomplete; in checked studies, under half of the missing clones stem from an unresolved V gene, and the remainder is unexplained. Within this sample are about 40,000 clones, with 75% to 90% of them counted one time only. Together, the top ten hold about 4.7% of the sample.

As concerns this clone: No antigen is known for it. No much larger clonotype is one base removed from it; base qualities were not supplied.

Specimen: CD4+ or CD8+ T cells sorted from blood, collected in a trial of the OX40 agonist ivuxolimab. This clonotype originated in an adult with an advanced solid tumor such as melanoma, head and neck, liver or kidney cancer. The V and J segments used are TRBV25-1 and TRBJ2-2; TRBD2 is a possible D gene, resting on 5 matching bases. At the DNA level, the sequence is TGTGCCAGCAGTGGAGGACTGTCGGGCGGGGAGCTGTTTTTT. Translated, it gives CASSGGLSGGELFF.